This T cell receptor beta chain originates from a study of T cells in Graves' hyperthyroidism and ophthalmopathy. It was RNA transcripts that yielded the amplified TCR beta CDR3 regions. Primed by the HTBI set, a first-round RT-PCR was run on the TCR CDR3. TCRdb passed the multiplex PCR reads through MiXCR, listing each CDR3 protein once. The sample carries around 700,000 distinct CDR3 sequences, about 17% recorded once. The CDR3 extends over 15 amino acids. V lost 7 bases to trimming and J lost 4 bases; unmatched junction nucleotides: 8. Newly diagnosed patients aged 18 to 65 had hyperthyroidism of under 2 months' duration.

This chain joins TRBV12-3 or TRBV12-4 and TRBJ1-5; TRBD1 matches at 9 bases. The receptor was derived from a woman between 50 and 59 years old with Graves' hyperthyroidism that later progressed to Graves' ophthalmopathy. The specimen was blood. The CDR3 DNA reads as TGTGCCAGCACCCCTTCAGGACAGGGGAATCAGCCCCAGCATTTT. Its translation: CASTPSGQGNQPQHF.